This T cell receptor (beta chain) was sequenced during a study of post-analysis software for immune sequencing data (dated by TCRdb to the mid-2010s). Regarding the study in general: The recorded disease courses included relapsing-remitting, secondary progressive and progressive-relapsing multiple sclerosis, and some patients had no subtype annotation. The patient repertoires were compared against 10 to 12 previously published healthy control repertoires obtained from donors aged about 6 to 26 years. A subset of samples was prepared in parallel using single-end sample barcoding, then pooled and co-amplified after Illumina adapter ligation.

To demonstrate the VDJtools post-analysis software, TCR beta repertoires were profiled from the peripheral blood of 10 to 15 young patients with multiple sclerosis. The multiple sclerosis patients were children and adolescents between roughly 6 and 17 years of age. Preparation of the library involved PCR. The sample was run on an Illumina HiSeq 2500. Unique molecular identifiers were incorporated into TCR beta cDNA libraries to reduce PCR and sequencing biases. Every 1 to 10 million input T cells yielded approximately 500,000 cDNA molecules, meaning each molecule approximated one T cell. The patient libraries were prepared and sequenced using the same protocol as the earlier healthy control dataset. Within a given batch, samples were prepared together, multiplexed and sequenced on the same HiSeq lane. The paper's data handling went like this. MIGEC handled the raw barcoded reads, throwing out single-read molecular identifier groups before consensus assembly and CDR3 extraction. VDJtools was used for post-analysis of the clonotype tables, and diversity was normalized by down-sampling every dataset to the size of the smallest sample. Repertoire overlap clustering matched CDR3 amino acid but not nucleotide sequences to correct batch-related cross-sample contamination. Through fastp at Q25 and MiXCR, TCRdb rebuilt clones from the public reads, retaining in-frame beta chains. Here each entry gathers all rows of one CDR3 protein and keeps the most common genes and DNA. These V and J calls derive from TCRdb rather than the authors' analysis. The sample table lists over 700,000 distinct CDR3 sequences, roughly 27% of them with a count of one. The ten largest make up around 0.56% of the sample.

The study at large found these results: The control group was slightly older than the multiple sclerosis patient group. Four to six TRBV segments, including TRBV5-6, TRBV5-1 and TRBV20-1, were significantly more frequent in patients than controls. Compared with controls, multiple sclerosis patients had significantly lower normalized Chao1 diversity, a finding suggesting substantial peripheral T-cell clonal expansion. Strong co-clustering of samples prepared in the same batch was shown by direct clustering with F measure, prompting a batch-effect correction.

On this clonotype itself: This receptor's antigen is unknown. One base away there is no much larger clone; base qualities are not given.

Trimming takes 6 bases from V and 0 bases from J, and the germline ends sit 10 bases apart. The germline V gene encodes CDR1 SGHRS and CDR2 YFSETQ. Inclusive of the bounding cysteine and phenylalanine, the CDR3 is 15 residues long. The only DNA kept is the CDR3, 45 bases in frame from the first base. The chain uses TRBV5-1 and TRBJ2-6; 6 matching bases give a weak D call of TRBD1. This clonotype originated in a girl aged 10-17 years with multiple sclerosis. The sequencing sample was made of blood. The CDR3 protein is CASTPGASGANVLTF. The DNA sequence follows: TGCGCCAGCACCCCAGGGGCCTCTGGGGCCAACGTCCTGACTTTC.